What follows are 17 T cell receptor beta chains derived from one specimen sequenced in a study of identical twins (dated by TCRdb to 2015 to 2016). Receptors were amplified or captured by 5' RACE. The sequencer was an Illumina HiSeq 2000. TCRdb reprocessed the public reads (quality trimming at Q25 with fastp, clone calling with MiXCR) and kept in-frame beta chains. Rows are unified per CDR3 protein, each entry keeping the most common DNA and genes. Here the sample has approximately 530,000 distinct CDR3 sequences; under 25% occur a single time. The top ten hold 0.48% of the sample. The same sample was also used in a study of yellow fever vaccine responses in identical twins.

Sample: CD4+ T cells sorted from blood. Source of these receptors: a woman in her late teens or twenties in good health.

As concerns this clonotype: One junction end does not reproduce the germline sequence, and a read error may be involved. The chain has TRBV20-1 and TRBJ2-7, with D unresolved. CDR3 length: 16 amino acids. Germline CDR1 and CDR2: DFQATT and SNEGSKA (reference sequence). The CDR3 coding sequence is TGCTGTGCTAGAGATCGGGCAGGAGAACGGCCCTACGAGCAGTACTTC. It specifies CCARDRAGERPYEQYF.

This chain joins TRBV20-1 and TRBJ2-6; TRBD1 matches at 7 bases. The ends lost 6 bases at V and 2 bases at J; junction bases unmatched: 4. The germline CDR1 and CDR2 sequences are DFQATT and SNEGSKA (reference sequence). The CDR3 has 14 amino acids. CDR3 in DNA: TGCAGTGCAACTACAGGGGCTGGGGCCAACGTCCTGACTTTC. Translation gives CSATTGAGANVLTF.

This clonotype was counted a few times. V gene TRBV19 combines with J gene TRBJ1-5, with D possibly being TRBD1 (6 bases). V lost 4 bases and J lost 4, with 14 bases in between. This CDR3 comprises 15 residues. Germline CDR1 reads LNHDA; CDR2 reads SQIVND (reference sequence). DNA for the CDR3: TGTGCCAGTAGTACACTTACCGGGACAAATCAGCCCCAGCATTTT. Protein: CASSTLTGTNQPQHF.

In this sample, this clonotype turned up a few times. The chain employs TRBV5-1 and TRBJ2-7; TRBD1 might be the D (5 bases). The CDR3 is made up of 15 amino acids. The germline V and J ends were trimmed by 2 bases and 0 bases, with 12 bases remaining between them. The V gene's germline CDR1 is SGHRS and CDR2 YFSETQ. CDR3 residues: CASSFGDRISYEQYF. The CDR3, as DNA: TGCGCCAGCAGCTTCGGAGACAGAATCTCCTACGAGCAGTACTTC. The whole variable domain, filled in from reference TRBV5-1 and TRBJ2-7, reads KAGVTQTPRYLIKTRGQQVTLSCSPISGHRSVSWYQQTPGQGLQFLFEYFSETQRNKGNFPGRFSGRQFSNSRSEMNVSTLELGDSALYLCASSFGDRISYEQYFGPGTRLTVT.

This chain joins TRBV7-9 and TRBJ1-1; D gene uncertain. The CDR3 totals 12 residues. Trimming left V 5 bases short and J 0 bases short, with 4 bases between. The germline CDR1 and CDR2 sequences are SEHNR and FQNEAQ (reference sequence). CDR3 sequence: CASSTMNTEAFF. CDR3 sequence (DNA): TGTGCCAGCAGCACTATGAACACTGAAGCTTTCTTT.

This clonotype was seen more than once but under ten times. The V and J genes are TRBV6-5 and TRBJ1-5; D unresolved. V dropped 3 bases and J dropped 1 base, with 7 bases sitting between them. Germline V gene lookup returns CDR1 MNHEY and CDR2 SVGAGI. CDR3 length equals 14 residues. CDR3 sequence (DNA): TGTGCCAGCAGTTATTGGGGAAGCAATCAGCCCCAGCATTTT. Translated: CASSYWGSNQPQHF.

The chain has TRBV20-1 and TRBJ2-3; D might be TRBD1 (7 bases). The germline V gene has CDR1 DFQATT and CDR2 SNEGSKA (reference sequence). V was cut by 6 bases and J by 4 bases, with 23 bases left in between. The length of the CDR3 is 16 residues. The CDR3 here is CSASRAGQLFADTQYF. DNA of the CDR3: TGCAGTGCGAGTAGGGCGGGACAGTTGTTTGCAGATACGCAGTATTTT.

This chain links TRBV20-1 with TRBJ2-7, with 13 nucleotides matching TRBD2. The CDR3 is 16 residues long. The junction had 12 bases not matched to a gene; V was cut back by 6 bases and J by 4 bases. Looked up from germline, CDR1 is DFQATT and CDR2 is SNEGSKA (reference sequence). The CDR3 spells CSARTPETSGRYEQYF. CDR3 coding DNA: TGCAGTGCCCGCACCCCCGAGACTAGCGGGAGGTACGAGCAGTACTTC.

This chain connects TRBV3-1 to TRBJ2-3, with 12 nucleotides matching TRBD2. Germline V gene sequence: CDR1 LGHDT, CDR2 YNNKEL (reference sequence). V was clipped by 5 bases and J by 3 bases; unmatched bases: 6. The length of the CDR3 is 16 residues. CDR3 amino acids: CASSARTSGKTDTQYF. CDR3 in DNA: TGTGCCAGCAGCGCCCGGACTAGCGGGAAGACAGATACGCAGTATTTT.

This clonotype was seen only a few times. The V call is TRBV20-1, the J call TRBJ2-7; 8 bases line up with TRBD2. V lost 1 base to trimming and J lost 7 bases; unmatched junction nucleotides: 9. There are 14 residues in the CDR3. Germline assignment: CDR1 DFQATT and CDR2 SNEGSKA (reference sequence). Here the CDR3 DNA reads TGCAGTGCTAGAGCGGGAGGGCCCCAAGGAGAGCAGTACTTC. This gives the protein CSARAGGPQGEQYF.

This clonotype was counted many times. The chain is built from TRBV5-5 and TRBJ1-6; no firm D call. This CDR3 is built from 14 residues. Germline values: CDR1 SGHKS, CDR2 YYEKEE (reference sequence). Between the trimmed V and J ends, which lost 4 bases and 13 bases, there was a span of 18 bases. The CDR3 loop reads CASSLGPGKNPLHF. CDR3 in DNA: TGTGCCAGCAGCCTAGGGCCGGGAAAGAATCCCCTCCACTTT.

The chain couples TRBV5-1 to TRBJ1-2, with 8 bases aligning to TRBD1. Looked up from germline, CDR1 is SGHRS and CDR2 is YFSETQ. Germline trimming cut 4 bases from V and 2 bases from J; bases unmatched to any gene: 13. The CDR3 totals 17 residues. CDR3 in DNA: TGCGCCAGCAGCCTTGGGATAAGGCGACAGGGGAACTATGGCTACACCTTC. This translates into CASSLGIRRQGNYGYTF.

This chain uses TRBV28 with TRBJ1-5; D remains ambiguous. The ends were cut back, 2 bases at V and 8 bases at J, with 10 bases in the middle. The germline CDR1 and CDR2 sequences are MDHEN and SYDVKM. This CDR3 is built from 13 residues. The CDR3: CASSLIPSEPQHF. For the CDR3, the DNA is TGTGCCAGCAGTTTAATACCCAGTGAGCCCCAGCATTTT.

This clonotype was picked up a small number of times. This chain connects TRBV2 to TRBJ1-1, with 10 bases matching TRBD1. Germline lookup yields CDR1 SNHLY and CDR2 FYNNEI. V was clipped by 6 bases and J by 3 bases; unmatched bases: 4. CDR3 size: 14 residues. CDR3 loop: CASSAGQGYTEAFF. The CDR3, as DNA: TGTGCCAGCAGCGCGGGACAGGGGTACACTGAAGCTTTCTTT.

This chain links TRBV5-5 with TRBJ2-1; TRBD2 agrees at 8 bases. Trimming at V came to 0 bases and at J to 15 bases, leaving 8 bases not matched to a gene. The germline V gene encodes CDR1 SGHKS and CDR2 YYEKEE (reference sequence). The CDR3 has 13 amino acids. DNA of the CDR3: TGTGCCAGCAGCTTGGAAGGGGGACTAGGACCGTTCTTC. It yields the protein CASSLEGGLGPFF.

The chain combines TRBV18 with TRBJ2-3; no definite D call. The V gene's germline CDR1 is KGHSH and CDR2 LQKENI. Trimming took off 1 base at V and 0 bases at J, with 8 bases between the two ends. This CDR3 has 15 residues. CDR3 amino acids: CASSPLAESTDTQYF. Written as DNA, the CDR3 is TGTGCCAGCTCACCACTAGCAGAGAGCACAGATACGCAGTATTTT.

In DNA, the CDR3 is TGCGCCAGCAGCTTGGAGGGCAGCCTGATGAACACTGAAGCTTTCTTT. Protein sequence: CASSLEGSLMNTEAFF. The V gene is TRBV5-1, the J gene TRBJ1-1; D gene unclear. The CDR3 runs to 16 residues. In germline, CDR1 is SGHRS, CDR2 YFSETQ. V was cut by 0 bases and J by 0 bases, with 12 bases left in between.